This TCR beta chain emerged from a study of blood T cells in healthy people across ages. About this clonotype itself: One junction end does not reproduce the germline sequence, and a read error may be involved.

Next came a second PCR, run for about 7 to 11 cycles, which used a sample-barcoded 5' primer along with a J-beta primer mix. TCRdb used MiXCR to reprocess the 5' RACE reads, holding one entry per CDR3 protein. The profile shows just under 900,000 distinct CDR3 sequences, 29% of them singletons. This CDR3 region has 13 residues. The sequence came from a woman aged 80 or older in good health. This chain connects TRBV12-3 or TRBV12-4 to TRBJ2-3; D call uncertain. The specimen sequenced was blood. CDR3 sequence: CASSTYRADAQYF. The CDR3 DNA reads TGTGCCAGCAGTACATACAGAGCAGATGCGCAGTATTTT.